Sequencing of this T cell receptor (beta chain) was carried out in a study of blood T cell repertoires in COVID-19. Study at large: Whether acute or convalescent, the COVID-19 samples came from the United States, Italy and Spain. The analysed material was cDNA or gDNA that came from T cells, B-cell-depleted T cells, or PBMCs.

Study processing details: Estimation of nucleated cell counts relied on the amplification of reference gene primers. Sequenced by immunoSEQ multiplex PCR; TCRdb stores in-frame clones only, minus some. Clone size and V and J calls were adopted from that table, with D and trimming inferred from the DNA. This table holds approximately 34,000 clones, about 80% found once. The V and J ends lost 0 bases and 5 bases, in that order; junction bases with no gene match: 5. CDR1 SGHNT and CDR2 YYREEE come from the germline V gene (reference sequence). The CDR3 is 16 amino acids. The chain links TRBV5-4 to TRBJ2-5; 12 nucleotides line up with TRBD2. The sequence was collected from a woman between 65 and 79 years old with acute or convalescent COVID-19. Sequencing was done on a sample of peripheral blood. In DNA form, the CDR3 reads TGTGCCAGCAGCTTGGCTAGCGGGGGGGCGGAGGAGACCCAGTACTTC. The encoded protein is CASSLASGGAEETQYF.